This T cell receptor (beta chain) derives from a study of blood T cell repertoires in COVID-19. Across the whole study: Samples of COVID-19 (acute and convalescent) were obtained from the United States, Italy and Spain. T cells, B-cell-depleted T cells, or PBMCs provided the cDNA or gDNA that served as material.

This CDR3 has 17 amino acids. Germline-derived CDR1 and CDR2 are LGHNA and YNFKEQ. V lost 0 bases and J 1 base, leaving 10 bases between the germline ends. The repertoire was sequenced with immunoSEQ multiplex PCR; TCRdb's copy has only in-frame clones and lacks some. The table has 250,000 to 300,000 clones, approximately 90% seen once; the top ten hold 3.6%. The chain uses TRBV4-2 and TRBJ2-6; D gene uncertain. Material: peripheral blood. The receptor was isolated from a man in his late teens or twenties with active or convalescent COVID-19. The CDR3 DNA sequence: TGTGCCAGCAGCCAAGAGTATGCTGCGTCTGGGGCCAACGTCCTGACTTTC. Protein product: CASSQEYAASGANVLTF.